The sequence of this T cell receptor (beta chain) was determined in a study of OX40 agonist ivuxolimab in advanced cancers. No patient had autoimmune disease or received systemic immunosuppression. Profiling relied on immunoSEQ multiplex PCR, and the TCRdb table lists in-frame clones only, not all of them. In the table there are 65,000 to 85,000 clones, about 85% of which are singletons. V lost 0 bases to trimming and J lost 6 bases, with 15 bases between them. CDR1 SGHTA and CDR2 FQGNSA come from the germline V gene. The CDR3 is 15 residues long. The sample here was CD4+ or CD8+ T cells sorted from blood, taken in a trial of the OX40 agonist ivuxolimab. The V gene is TRBV7-2, the J gene TRBJ2-7; D remains unclear. This receptor was obtained from an adult with an advanced solid tumor such as melanoma, head and neck, liver or kidney cancer. The CDR3, as DNA: TGTGCCAGCAGCTTAGCAGCCGGCCAGGCAGCCGAGCAGTACTTC. Its protein product is CASSLAAGQAAEQYF. The entire variable domain, with the rest obtained from reference TRBV7-2 and TRBJ2-7, is as follows: GAGVSQSPSNKVTEKGKDVELRCDPISGHTALYWYRQSLGQGLEFLIYFQGNSAPDKSGLPSDRFSAERTGGSVSTLTIQRTQQEDSAVYLCASSLAAGQAAEQYFGPGTRLTVT.